This T cell receptor beta chain originates from a study of T cells in women clearing cervical HPV infection. Overall study context: Control women cleared a single incident HPV16 infection within 12 months. Study observations and caveats: Each sample's T-cell count was unknown, possibly confounding richness. Cases carried less TRBV6-7 than controls: approximately 0.1% versus 0.16%. Richness plus V gene abundances separated cases from controls with AUC roughly 0.83.

Data came from immunoSEQ multiplex PCR; TCRdb stores just in-frame clones and leaves some out. The sample yields about 41,000 clones, of which the top ten take up 6% to 9%. The ends lost 3 bases at V and 4 bases at J; junction bases unmatched: 7. Germline CDR1 is SQVTM and CDR2 is ANQGSEA. CDR3 length equals 14 residues. As for this clone: Its antigen is unknown. The CDR3 extends 3 residues past the end of the read, so its final part is completed from the germline J gene.

The sequence came from a woman between 18 and 70 years old with a cervical HPV16 infection that either progressed to CIN3+ or cleared (not recorded which). The sequencing sample was made of blood buffy coat. The rearrangement links TRBV29-1 to TRBJ1-2; 8 nucleotides agree with TRBD1. The CDR3 protein is CSVEFQGAGYGYTF. CDR3 DNA (partial): TGCAGCGTTGAGTTTCAGGGGGCCGGCTATGGC.